Sequencing of this TCR beta chain was carried out in a study of regulatory T cells in long-lasting Graves disease. Study-level results: Repertoires from persistent disease leaned toward TRBV28, TRBJ1-2 and TRBJ2-5. It was peripheral blood alone, not thyroid tissue, that was studied. Possibly, too few samples lowered accuracy.

Arm-PCR with iRepertoire HTBI primers amplified the CDR3 regions for these TCR beta libraries. Using its own MiXCR run on the multiplex PCR reads, TCRdb lists one record per CDR3 protein. This table has 650,000 to 850,000 distinct CDR3 sequences, 25% to 35% appearing once. Trimming pared 6 bases from V and 4 bases from J, leaving 14 bases between. Germline CDR1 is MNHEY and CDR2 is SMNVEV (reference sequence). The CDR3 is made up of 14 amino acids. About this clonotype: Its target is unknown.

Time point indicated: persistent/refractory GD, antithyroid drugs over 5 years with positive TRAb. RNA from PBMCs was the source of the TCR library. Staff drew around 10 milliliters of peripheral blood into EDTA tubes. This clonotype was obtained from a female donor with Graves disease. The chain uses TRBV27 and TRBJ2-3; a weak D match, TRBD2 (6 bases). The sample in question was peripheral blood mononuclear cells (PBMCs), obtained when the disease was refractory, from a patient treated with antithyroid drugs. The CDR3 here is CASSLGSFADTQYF. The CDR3 DNA reads as TGTGCCAGCAGCCTCGGGAGCTTCGCAGATACGCAGTATTTT.